This T cell receptor (beta chain) was retrieved from a study of shared clonotypes between healthy human individuals (dated by TCRdb to the early 2020s). Background for the entire study: The cohort comprised a couple of women and a few men aged 18 to 49 years. Per donor, three plates each were used for CD4 naive and CD4 memory, two for CD8 naive, and one for CD8 memory. To estimate repertoire size and how much clonotype sharing occurs between individuals, the study deeply sequenced the blood TCR repertoires of five healthy adults. To increase sequencing depth and limit assay-specific biases, TCR repertoire library preparation and sequencing were carried out by different laboratories using diverse techniques. Each donor's leukapheresis produced roughly between roughly 0.9 and 9 billion PBMCs. What the study reported, not specific to this receptor: Even with the large sequencing depth, rarefaction of the sorted-subset datasets indicated that sequencing was incomplete. Estimated clonotype richness was generally larger for naive than for memory subsets. Pairwise subsampling led to the expectation that sequencing depth would affect the degree of clonotype sharing among donors. Compared with non-shared clonotypes, clonotypes shared by all four sorted-subset donors had higher generation probabilities. Only blood was sampled, and tissue TCR repertoires likely differ from those in blood. About 4.5% of naive CD4, 3.5% of naive CD8, around 2.3% of memory CD4, and 0.4% of memory CD8 clonotypes were shared across a few donors. The small number of donors limited the genetic and exposure-history diversity represented.

The donors were healthy, HIV-negative adults who had no recently reported acute infections or vaccinations. Every donor was a Caucasian adult residing in Nashville, Tennessee, USA. CD4+ T cells were enriched through magnetic negative selection, after which naive cells were positively selected on CD45RA and the remaining negative fraction served as the memory subset. Blood was collected by leukapheresis, and PBMCs were isolated by Ficoll-Histopaque density gradient centrifugation and then cryopreserved in liquid nitrogen vapor phase. Analytical flow cytometry was used to check the purity and quantity of each magnetically sorted T cell population. Genomic DNA was isolated from every sorted fraction and measured by UV absorbance on a Nanodrop 2000c. This clone was picked up a small number of times. This receptor's antigen is unknown. One base away there is no much larger clone; base qualities are not given.

TCR CDR3 regions were amplified from genomic DNA by multiplex PCR using the deep immunoSEQ assay. Genomic DNA extracted from each cell subset was distributed evenly over all wells of several immunoSEQ 96-well plates, and each plate served as one replicate. For sorted subsets, each replicate PCR was loaded with approximately 190 ng genomic DNA, equivalent to some 27,000 T cell genomes. Purified libraries were measured with a Qubit 3.0 fluorometer, size-checked on a Bioanalyzer 2100, and measured again with the KAPA Library Quantification kit. Every immunoSEQ 96-well plate was sequenced on a separate single-read 150-cycle Illumina NextSeq 550 flow cell. On the authors' methods: Because the immunoSEQ output held only junctional sequences and lacked quality scores, the filtering could not match the filtering applied to full-length reads. Sequences were annotated with PyIR, a Python wrapper for IgBLAST v1.9, using IMGT germline references to assign V/J genes and CDR3. Any read was removed if the V/J assignment was weak (E-value above 1e-6), the CDR3 was missing, or the read contained stop codons, out-of-frame junctions, or ambiguous translated residues. V3J clonotypes were defined by identical inferred V gene, J gene, and CDR3 amino acid sequence. Percentage overlap between repertoires was calculated by dividing the number of shared unique clonotypes by the size of the smaller repertoire. Three approaches were used to assess repertoire richness: RTK rarefaction, the Chao1 estimator, and Recon v2.1 estimates of unobserved clonotypes. OLGA was used to compute generation probabilities for all TCRbeta clonotypes that the gDNA method yielded from a few donors. TCRdb limited this immuneACCESS table to in-frame rearrangements with V and J called. A share of clones is missing; checked studies link under half to unresolved V genes, and the rest is unexplained. The D gene and trimming were derived from the DNA, and the V and J assignments and clone size from that table. The sample table contains some 1,100,000 clones; only one count was recorded for approximately 80% of them. The ten largest clones add up to 0.5% to 0.6% of the sample.

CDR1 and CDR2 are drawn from the germline V gene: MNHEY, SVGAGI. The CDR3 starts with the cysteine, ends with the phenylalanine, and has 13 residues. Only the CDR3 portion is preserved as DNA: 39 bases, with reading frame beginning at the first base. For this chain, trimming is 6 bases at the V end and 6 bases at the J end, and the number of junction bases without a gene match is 8. The sequenced material came from memory CD4+ T cells from PBMCs. The intended sense of this specimen's cell subset or site label: CD45RA-negative fraction. The chain links TRBV6-5 with TRBJ2-7; 7 bases in the junction line up with TRBD1. The clonotype was recovered from a man younger than 30 in good health. Some clones in this sample may be carry-over from other donors' samples. Here is the DNA: TGTGCCAGCAGACTGGGACAGTTTGCCGAGCAGTACTTC. Its translation reads: CASRLGQFAEQYF.